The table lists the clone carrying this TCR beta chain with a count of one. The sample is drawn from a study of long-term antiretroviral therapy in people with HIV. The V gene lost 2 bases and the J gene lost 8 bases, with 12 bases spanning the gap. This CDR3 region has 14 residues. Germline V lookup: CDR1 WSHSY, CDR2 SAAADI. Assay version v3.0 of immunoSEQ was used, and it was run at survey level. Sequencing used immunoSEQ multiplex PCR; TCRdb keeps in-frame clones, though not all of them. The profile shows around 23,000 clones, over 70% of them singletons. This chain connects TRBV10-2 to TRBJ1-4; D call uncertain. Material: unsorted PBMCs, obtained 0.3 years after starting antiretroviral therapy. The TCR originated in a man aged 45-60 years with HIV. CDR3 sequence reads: CASSEGGKWEKLFF. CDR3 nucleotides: TGCGCCAGCAGTGAGGGAGGCAAGTGGGAAAAACTGTTTTTT.